The present T cell receptor (beta chain) was sequenced within a study of shared T cell receptors in the human thymus. V was clipped by 0 bases and J by 1 base; unmatched bases: 13. Germline CDR1 MGHRA, CDR2 YSYEKL. This CDR3 is built from 20 residues. Some clones are missing from TCRdb's copy, which holds only in-frame ones; the method was immunoSEQ multiplex PCR. The data contain approximately 580,000 clones, 75% to 85% of them seen just once; the ten biggest clones take up 0.013%. These data also featured in a second study, about human thymus T cells. That study adds: Healthy Finnish infants undergoing corrective surgery for congenital heart defects provided the donor material. Resected material from corrective heart surgery provided the thymus tissue analysed.

Material: thymocytes. The sequence was obtained from a boy in the first two years of life with a congenital heart defect. The chain couples TRBV4-1 to TRBJ2-3, with 10 bases fitting TRBD2. CDR3 sequence: CASSQDKRLAGVAGTDTQYF. DNA for the CDR3: TGCGCCAGCAGCCAAGATAAGAGGCTAGCGGGAGTGGCGGGCACAGATACGCAGTATTTT.